This T cell receptor beta chain came from a study of Graves' ophthalmopathy and Graves' hyperthyroidism (dated by TCRdb to the late 2010s). Regarding the study in general: A patient counted as having stable hyperthyroidism if there was no progression to ophthalmopathy within 18 months of follow-up. For independent validation, a separate cohort was made up of some 19 hyperthyroidism patients plus 17 patients who later progressed from hyperthyroidism to ophthalmopathy. To explore V-J signatures distinguishing ophthalmopathy from hyperthyroidism, a discovery set of more than 95 patients (fewer than 45 ophthalmopathy, about 57 stable hyperthyroidism) was enrolled. In total, around 140 blood samples were TCR-sequenced: some 43 ophthalmopathy, 75 hyperthyroidism and about 17 hyperthyroidism-to-ophthalmopathy patients. Once sampling was done, hyperthyroidism patients were given methimazole at a starting dose of 30 mg daily, while ophthalmopathy patients were given high-dose intravenous methylprednisolone. To tell Graves' ophthalmopathy apart from Graves' hyperthyroidism, and to predict which patients would progress to ophthalmopathy, the study relied on TCR beta repertoire signatures. T-cell repertoires of thyroid tissue and blood were compared in several hyperthyroidism patients.

Patients with hyperthyroidism were aged 18 to 65 years, had been newly diagnosed, and had a disease duration of less than 2 months. Patients with other autoimmune diseases, uncontrolled infections, pregnancy or lactation were excluded. Clinical symptoms, serum thyroxine, TRAb, thyroid ultrasound and orbital computed tomography were used for diagnosis. Total RNA was extracted with Trizol reagent and quality-checked on an Agilent 2100 Bioanalyzer. This clonotype appeared a single time. Its recognized antigen is unknown. A much larger clone differs by one base, so this may be a read error. For repertoire sequencing, TCR beta CDR3 regions were amplified from RNA transcripts. HTBI primers and the Qiagen OneStep RT-PCR kit were used in a first-round RT-PCR, which was followed by a second-round multiplex PCR, size selection and purification. The libraries underwent paired-end sequencing with 100 bp reads on an Illumina HiSeq2000. The published analysis was carried out like this. Reads were processed with SOAPnuke, discarding reads with adapters, uncalled bases, mean Phred below 15, or no exact constant-primer or identifier match. COPE v1.2.5 was used to merge the high-quality paired reads. Each unique nucleotide sequence was defined as a clonotype, and clonotypes were aligned to IMGT TRB V, D and J references with MiTCR v1.1. The analysis was limited to V-J combinations with a frequency above 0.0001, which together covered approximately 99% of repertoires. For each V-J combination, a TCR clonal expansion and chaos score was defined as the ratio of F50 clonal expansion to chaos observed in the TCRdist matrix. Features were reduced by Welch's t-statistics and random forest to over 10 V-J combinations, which fed a naive Bayes classifier. The Morisita-Horn index was used to measure how similar the thyroid and blood repertoires were. TCRdb handled the public reads itself, with Q25 trimming in fastp and clone calling in MiXCR, and kept productive beta chains. Records with the same CDR3 protein are collapsed into one entry carrying the most frequent genes and DNA. For this entry, the V and J calls and clone size follow TCRdb and not the study's own pipeline. This sample lists about 590,000 distinct CDR3 sequences; under 45% were detected once. About 4.6% of the sample belongs to the ten largest clones.

Inclusive of the bounding cysteine and phenylalanine, the CDR3 is 12 residues long. Only the CDR3 DNA is retained, 36 bases long and in frame from the first base. V gives up 4 bases and J gives up 2 bases, and the segment between their germline ends measures 6 bases. Overall study results and their limits: The 13-signature model separated ophthalmopathy from stable hyperthyroidism with approximately 88% sensitivity and less than 83% specificity in cross-validation, and 80%/75% in the test set. In validation, the model predicted ophthalmopathy progression with about 71% sensitivity and less than 80% specificity; about a dozen predicted patients were CT-confirmed with GO in a median of approximately 6.2 months. Most of the expanded thyroid clonotypes with a frequency above 0.001 were also detected in blood, and it was suggested that the thyroid immune response may be reflected by blood repertoires. No statistical method was used to predetermine the sample size, and group allocation was not hidden from the investigators.

The rearrangement combines TRBV12-3 or TRBV12-4 with TRBJ2-7, with no D gene named confidently. The TCR was taken from an adult man with Graves' hyperthyroidism. The sequenced sample was peripheral blood or thyroid tissue (not recorded which). The CDR3 protein sequence reads: CASSWVPYEQYF. The nucleotide sequence is TGTGCCAGCAGTTGGGTACCCTACGAGCAGTACTTC.